This T cell receptor (beta chain) was profiled in a study of a mutant IDH1 vaccine in newly diagnosed glioma. At the level of the study: Following radiotherapy alone, or alongside temozolomide cycles, vaccination was started after an interval of 4-6 weeks. Patients were pretreated with radiotherapy, temozolomide, or both, mostly both. Treated patients showed a male proportion of about 62%, a female proportion of approximately 40%, and a mean age of around 40 years. Overall study findings and caveats: The study observed vaccine-induced immune responses in more than 80% of patients.

Only in-frame clones appear in the TCRdb table, and some are missing; sequencing was by immunoSEQ multiplex PCR. The sample consists of tens of thousands of clones, 75% to 85% of them appearing once. The CDR3 covers 12 residues. Time point reported: week 47, end of study. Doses comprised 300 ug of mutant IDH1 20-mer peptide each, plus topical imiquimod. This clone was counted between two and nine times. The antigen is not known. The receptor was derived from a man aged 40-49 years with glioma. The sequencing used PBMCs, collected from a glioma patient whose treatment included an IDH1 peptide vaccine. The rearrangement uses TRBV21-1 and TRBJ2-1. TRBV21-1 is classified as a pseudogene. In nucleotides, the CDR3 is TGTGCCAGCAGCGGATTTGGGGGTGAGCAGTTCTTC. Translation: CASSGFGGEQFF.